Shown below are 13 T cell receptor beta chains from a single sample sequenced in a study of blood T cells in healthy people across ages. With a J-beta primer mix and a sample-barcoded 5' primer, a second PCR ran about 7 to 11 cycles. MiXCR, applied by TCRdb to the 5' RACE reads, yields one record per CDR3 protein. This table has 1.6 million or so distinct CDR3 sequences, 30% to 35% appearing once. The sample taken for sequencing was blood. The receptors come from a young woman in good health.

This clonotype turned up a few times. This rearrangement joins TRBV15 to TRBJ2-5; D perhaps matches TRBD2 (6 bases). V dropped 3 bases and J dropped 0 bases, with 23 bases sitting between them. CDR3 length equals 19 residues. From germline, CDR1 is LNHNV and CDR2 YYDKDF (reference sequence). The CDR3 sequence is CATSRSRGEEVDNQETQYF. The CDR3 DNA sequence: TGTGCCACCAGCAGGTCTAGAGGGGAGGAGGTGGACAACCAAGAGACCCAGTACTTC.

The chain combines TRBV6-5 with TRBJ2-3, with D possibly matching TRBD2 (5 bases). The germline CDR1 and CDR2 sequences are MNHEY and SVGAGI. CDR3 length: 14 amino acids. The V end lost 5 bases, the J end lost 8 bases, and 17 bases lay between the germline ends. The CDR3 loop is CASSHLGFEGTQYF. In DNA, the CDR3 is TGTGCCAGCAGTCATCTAGGGTTTGAGGGTACGCAGTATTTT.

The table lists this clonotype with a few counts. The CDR3 coding sequence is TGTGCCAGCAGCCAGAACTTGAGGGGCGCTGGGGCCAACGTCCTGACTTTC. This codes for CASSQNLRGAGANVLTF. The rearrangement joins TRBV7-2 to TRBJ2-6; possibly TRBD1 or TRBD2 for D (5 bases each). The CDR3 is 17 residues long. Trimming took 5 bases from V and 2 from J, leaving 16 bases between them. CDR1 and CDR2 from the germline V gene are SGHTA and FQGNSA.

This clonotype was counted only a few times. The rearrangement links TRBV5-1 to TRBJ2-1, with D tentatively TRBD1 or TRBD2 (5 bases each). CDR1 is SGHRS, CDR2 YFSETQ, per germline. This CDR3 comprises 17 residues. Between the trimmed V and J ends, which lost 3 bases and 5 bases, there was a span of 21 bases. The CDR3 region has the DNA TGCGCCAGCAGCTCGATGGGGACCACCACTAGGGACAATGAGCAGTTCTTC. Its protein product is CASSSMGTTTRDNEQFF. The variable domain in full, with the rest retrieved from reference TRBV5-1 and TRBJ2-1, is KAGVTQTPRYLIKTRGQQVTLSCSPISGHRSVSWYQQTPGQGLQFLFEYFSETQRNKGNFPGRFSGRQFSNSRSEMNVSTLELGDSALYLCASSSMGTTTRDNEQFFGPGTRLTVL.

The chain recombines TRBV7-2 with TRBJ1-2; D might be TRBD1 (5 bases). The CDR3 spans 15 residues. The V gene lost 4 bases and the J gene lost 4 bases, with 16 bases spanning the gap. Germline V lookup: CDR1 SGHTA, CDR2 FQGNSA. CDR3 in DNA: TGTGCCAGCAGCTCATCAGGGACCGGGGGCTATGGCTACACCTTC. It is translated as CASSSSGTGGYGYTF.

The sample holds a few counts of this clonotype. This rearrangement joins TRBV7-9 to TRBJ2-5; 10 bases are a match to TRBD1. V was clipped by 5 bases and J by 5 bases; unmatched bases: 5. Germline V gene data show CDR1 as SEHNR and CDR2 as FQNEAQ (reference sequence). The CDR3 is 14 residues long. The CDR3 bases are TGTGCCAGCAGCACGGGACAGGGGTACGAGACCCAGTACTTC. Residues: CASSTGQGYETQYF.

The sample holds a few counts of this clonotype. The chain employs TRBV7-2 and TRBJ2-3; 8 bases are a match to TRBD2. J gave up 2 bases and V 3 bases, and 10 bases lay outside the gene matches. The CDR3 consists of 17 residues. Germline CDR1 is SGHTA and CDR2 is FQGNSA. The CDR3 DNA sequence: TGTGCCAGCAGCTTGGGTGAGGCGGGAGGCTACACAGATACGCAGTATTTT. It encodes CASSLGEAGGYTDTQYF.

This clonotype showed up just a few times. The J gene is TRBJ2-1, the V gene TRBV6-1, with D unclear. Germline values: CDR1 MNHNS, CDR2 SASEGT. The CDR3 length is 11 residues. V dropped 6 bases and J dropped 10 bases, with 10 bases sitting between them. The CDR3 bases are TGTGCCAGCAGGATCTCCCAGGAGCAGTTCTTC. Translating it yields CASRISQEQFF.

The CDR3 DNA follows: TGTGCCAGCAGCCAAGATAACGGCTTCAATAATTCACCCCTCCACTTT. The encoded protein is CASSQDNGFNNSPLHF. The chain links TRBV3-1 to TRBJ1-6; D gene uncertain. Germline lookup yields CDR1 LGHDT and CDR2 YNNKEL (reference sequence). The CDR3 has 16 residues. V dropped 0 bases and J dropped 5 bases, with 11 bases sitting between them.

The chain couples TRBV7-9 to TRBJ1-1; D is unresolved. Trimming cost V 4 bases and J 1 base, with 13 bases left between them. The CDR3 contains 15 residues. The germline V gene encodes CDR1 SEHNR and CDR2 FQNEAQ (reference sequence). The DNA of the CDR3 is TGTGCCAGCAGCTCCGCATGGCCAAAGAACACTGAAGCTTTCTTT. Residues: CASSSAWPKNTEAFF.

This clonotype was seen at least ten times. This chain uses TRBV4-1 with TRBJ1-5; 7 bases match TRBD1. Losses at the gene ends were 3 bases for V and 4 bases for J; bases not matched to a gene: 6. This CDR3 is 15 amino acids long. Germline loops: CDR1 MGHRA, CDR2 YSYEKL. The CDR3 reads CASSQLGQKNQPQHF. In nucleotides, the CDR3 is TGCGCCAGCAGCCAGCTGGGACAGAAGAATCAGCCCCAGCATTTT.

The genes are TRBV5-1 and TRBJ2-3; 8 positions match TRBD2. CDR3 size: 14 residues. The V gene's germline CDR1 is SGHRS and CDR2 YFSETQ. With V trimmed by 0 bases and J by 13 bases, 10 bases remained unmatched. CDR3 amino acids: CASSLGVAGRGKYF. The CDR3 nucleotides are TGCGCCAGCAGCTTGGGGGTAGCGGGACGCGGAAAGTATTTT.

This chain uses TRBV20-1 with TRBJ1-1; the D is unclear. There are 15 residues in the CDR3. CDR1 is DFQATT and CDR2 is SNEGSKA in the germline V gene (reference sequence). V lost 0 bases, J lost 2 bases, and 13 bases lay in between. This chain's CDR3 is CSARDPSELNTEAFF. In nucleotides, the CDR3 is TGCAGTGCTAGAGATCCTTCAGAATTAAACACTGAAGCTTTCTTT.